This T cell receptor (beta chain) was sequenced for a study of T cell repertoires in cytomegalovirus infection. Study overall: Both CMV infection and a matching HLA type were indicated by public TCR beta signatures.

TCRdb independently ran MiXCR on the reads; one entry per CDR3 protein. This table holds about a million distinct CDR3 sequences, under 40% found once. V was pared by 5 bases and J by 7 bases, with 9 bases of the junction left unmatched. The germline gives CDR1 MNHNY, CDR2 SVGAGI (reference sequence). The CDR3 has 15 residues. As to this clonotype: Antigen specificity is unknown.

The material was cultured CD8+ T cells from PBMCs, obtained from culture after CMV antigen stimulation. This clonotype originated in a human donor in good health (CMV status not recorded). Some clones in this sample may be carry-over from other donors' samples. The rearrangement uses TRBV6-6 and TRBJ1-5; 9 bases agree with TRBD1. CDR3 DNA: TGTGCCAGCAGTGTCGGGACAGGGACATGGCAGCCCCAGCATTTT. It is translated as CASSVGTGTWQPQHF.